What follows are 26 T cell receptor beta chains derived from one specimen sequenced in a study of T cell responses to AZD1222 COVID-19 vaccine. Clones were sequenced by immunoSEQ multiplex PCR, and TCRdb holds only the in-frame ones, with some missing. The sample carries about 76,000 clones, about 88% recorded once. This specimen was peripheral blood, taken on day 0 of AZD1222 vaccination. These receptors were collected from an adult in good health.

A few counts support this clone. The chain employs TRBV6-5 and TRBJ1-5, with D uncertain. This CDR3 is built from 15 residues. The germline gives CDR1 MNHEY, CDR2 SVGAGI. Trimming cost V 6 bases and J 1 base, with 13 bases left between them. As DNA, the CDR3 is TGTGCCAGCAGGGCCCTGATGGGGAGCAATCAGCCCCAGCATTTT. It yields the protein CASRALMGSNQPQHF.

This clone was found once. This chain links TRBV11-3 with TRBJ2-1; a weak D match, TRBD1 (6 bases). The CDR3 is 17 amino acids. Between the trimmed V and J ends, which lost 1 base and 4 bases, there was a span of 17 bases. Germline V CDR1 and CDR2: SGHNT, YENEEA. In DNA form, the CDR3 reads TGTGCCAGCAGCTTAGCCCCCAGGGACACCGAATACAATGAGCAGTTCTTC. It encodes CASSLAPRDTEYNEQFF.

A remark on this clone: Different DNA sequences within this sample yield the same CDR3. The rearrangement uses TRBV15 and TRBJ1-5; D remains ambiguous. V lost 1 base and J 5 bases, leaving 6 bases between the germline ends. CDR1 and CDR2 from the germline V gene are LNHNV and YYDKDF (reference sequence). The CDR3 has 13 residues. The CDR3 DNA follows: TGTGCCACCAGCAGAGGGAGTGATCAGCCCCAGCATTTT. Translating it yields CATSRGSDQPQHF. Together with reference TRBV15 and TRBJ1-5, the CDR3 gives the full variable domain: DAMVIQNPRYQVTQFGKPVTLSCSQTLNHNVMYWYQQKSSQAPKLLFHYYDKDFNNEADTPDNFQSRRPNTSFCFLDIRSPGLGDTAMYLCATSRGSDQPQHFGDGTRLSIL.

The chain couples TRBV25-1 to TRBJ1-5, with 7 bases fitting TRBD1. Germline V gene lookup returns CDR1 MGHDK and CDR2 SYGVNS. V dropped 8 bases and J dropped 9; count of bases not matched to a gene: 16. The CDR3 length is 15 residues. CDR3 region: CASSPGQSLGGPQHF. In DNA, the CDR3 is TGTGCCAGCTCTCCGGGACAGTCCCTTGGTGGGCCCCAGCATTTT. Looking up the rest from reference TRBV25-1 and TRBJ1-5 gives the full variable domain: EADIYQTPRYLVIGTGKKITLECSQTMGHDKMYWYQQDPGMELHLIHYSYGVNSTEKGDLSSESTVSRIRTEHFPLTLESARPSHTSQYLCASSPGQSLGGPQHFGDGTRLSIL.

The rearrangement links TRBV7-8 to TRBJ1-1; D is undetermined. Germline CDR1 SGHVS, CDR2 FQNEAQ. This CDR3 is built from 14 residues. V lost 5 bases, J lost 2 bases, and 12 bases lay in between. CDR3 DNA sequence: TGTGCCAGCAGCCCAACTGAGGGTAACACTGAAGCTTTCTTT. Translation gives CASSPTEGNTEAFF. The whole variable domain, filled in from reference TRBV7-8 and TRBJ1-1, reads GAGVSQSPRYKVAKRGQDVALRCDPISGHVSLFWYQQALGQGPEFLTYFQNEAQLDKSGLPSDRFFAERPEGSVSTLKIQRTQQEDSAVYLCASSPTEGNTEAFFGQGTRLTVV.

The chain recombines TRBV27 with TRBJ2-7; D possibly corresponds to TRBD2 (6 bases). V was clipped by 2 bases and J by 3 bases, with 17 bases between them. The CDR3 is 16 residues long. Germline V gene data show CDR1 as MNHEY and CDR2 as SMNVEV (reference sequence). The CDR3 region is CASSLEASAINYEQYF. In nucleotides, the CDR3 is TGTGCCAGCAGTTTAGAGGCTAGCGCAATAAACTACGAGCAGTACTTC.

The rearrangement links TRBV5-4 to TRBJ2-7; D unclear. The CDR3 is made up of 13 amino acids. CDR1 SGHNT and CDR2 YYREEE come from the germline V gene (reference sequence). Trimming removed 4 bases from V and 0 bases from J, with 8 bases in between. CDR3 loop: CASSRPSSYEQYF. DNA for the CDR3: TGTGCCAGCAGCCGGCCCAGCTCCTACGAGCAGTACTTC.

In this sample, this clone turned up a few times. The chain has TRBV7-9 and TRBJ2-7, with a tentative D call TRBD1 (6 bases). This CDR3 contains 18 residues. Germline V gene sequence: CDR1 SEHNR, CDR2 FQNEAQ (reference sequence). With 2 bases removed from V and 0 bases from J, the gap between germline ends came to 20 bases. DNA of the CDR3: TGTGCCAGCAGCTTATCGGCAGGGGCCTTGATGTCCTCCTACGAGCAGTACTTC. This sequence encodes CASSLSAGALMSSYEQYF.

In DNA, the CDR3 is TGCAGCGTTCTGCCAGGGAAAGAGACCCAGTACTTC. Residues: CSVLPGKETQYF. The chain recombines TRBV29-1 with TRBJ2-5; possibly TRBD1 for D (5 bases). The CDR3 runs 12 residues. The V end was cut by 5 bases, the J end by 3 bases, with 10 bases between. Germline V gene sequence: CDR1 SQVTM, CDR2 ANQGSEA.

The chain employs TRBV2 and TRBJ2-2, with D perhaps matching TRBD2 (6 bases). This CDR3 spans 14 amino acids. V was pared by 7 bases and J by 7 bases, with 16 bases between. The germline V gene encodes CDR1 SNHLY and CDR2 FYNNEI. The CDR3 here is CASNTGTPGGELFF. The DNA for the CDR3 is TGTGCCAGCAACACCGGGACTCCAGGCGGGGAGCTGTTTTTT. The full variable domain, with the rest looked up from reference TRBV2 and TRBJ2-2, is EPEVTQTPSHQVTQMGQEVILRCVPISNHLYFYWYRQILGQKVEFLVSFYNNEISEKSEIFDDQFSVERPDGSNFTLKIRSTKLEDSAMYFCASNTGTPGGELFFGEGSRLTVL.

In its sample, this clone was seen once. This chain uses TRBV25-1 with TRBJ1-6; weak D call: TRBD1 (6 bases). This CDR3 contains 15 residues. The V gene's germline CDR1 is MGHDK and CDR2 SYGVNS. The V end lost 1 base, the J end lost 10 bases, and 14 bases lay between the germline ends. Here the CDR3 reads CASSESATGNSPLHF. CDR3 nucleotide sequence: TGTGCCAGCAGTGAATCCGCGACAGGCAACTCACCCCTCCACTTT.

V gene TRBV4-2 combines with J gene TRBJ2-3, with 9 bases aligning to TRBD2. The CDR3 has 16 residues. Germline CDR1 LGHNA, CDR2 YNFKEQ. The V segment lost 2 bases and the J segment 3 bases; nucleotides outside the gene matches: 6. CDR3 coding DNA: TGTGCCAGCAGCCAACATAGGGGACTAGCTACAGATACGCAGTATTTT. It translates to CASSQHRGLATDTQYF.

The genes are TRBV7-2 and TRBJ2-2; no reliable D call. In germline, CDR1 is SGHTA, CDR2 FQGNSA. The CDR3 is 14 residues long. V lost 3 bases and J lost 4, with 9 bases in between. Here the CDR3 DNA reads TGTGCCAGCAGCTTGGGCGGATTCACCGGGGAGCTGTTTTTT. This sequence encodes CASSLGGFTGELFF.

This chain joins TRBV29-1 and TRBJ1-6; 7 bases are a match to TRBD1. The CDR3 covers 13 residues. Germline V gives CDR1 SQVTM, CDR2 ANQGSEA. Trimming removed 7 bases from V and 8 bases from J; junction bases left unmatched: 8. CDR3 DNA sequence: TGCAGCGGGCCCCGGGACAGCTATTCACCCCTCCACTTT. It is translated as CSGPRDSYSPLHF.

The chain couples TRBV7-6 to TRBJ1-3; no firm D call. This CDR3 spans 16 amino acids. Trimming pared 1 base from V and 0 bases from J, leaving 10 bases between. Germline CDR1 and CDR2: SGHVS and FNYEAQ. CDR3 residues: CASSLGHISSGNTIYF. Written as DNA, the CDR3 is TGTGCCAGCAGCTTAGGGCATATAAGCTCTGGAAACACCATATATTTT.

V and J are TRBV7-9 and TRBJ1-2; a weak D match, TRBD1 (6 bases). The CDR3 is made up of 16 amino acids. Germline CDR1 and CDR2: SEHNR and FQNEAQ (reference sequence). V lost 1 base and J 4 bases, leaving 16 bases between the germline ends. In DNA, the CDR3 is TGTGCCAGCAGCTTAGGCGGGGGACAACAGGGCTATGGCTACACCTTC. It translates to CASSLGGGQQGYGYTF.

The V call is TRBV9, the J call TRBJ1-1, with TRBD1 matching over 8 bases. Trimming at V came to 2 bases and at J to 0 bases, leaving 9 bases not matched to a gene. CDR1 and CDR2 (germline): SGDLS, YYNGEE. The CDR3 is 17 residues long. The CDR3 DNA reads TGTGCCAGCAGCGTTTCCGGGACAGGTCCCATGAACACTGAAGCTTTCTTT. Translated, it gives CASSVSGTGPMNTEAFF.

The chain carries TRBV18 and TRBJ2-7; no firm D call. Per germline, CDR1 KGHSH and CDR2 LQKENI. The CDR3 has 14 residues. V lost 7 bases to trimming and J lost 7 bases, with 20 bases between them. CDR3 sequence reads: CASLSVQDAGEQYF. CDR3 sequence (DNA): TGTGCCAGCTTGAGTGTTCAGGACGCCGGGGAGCAGTACTTC.

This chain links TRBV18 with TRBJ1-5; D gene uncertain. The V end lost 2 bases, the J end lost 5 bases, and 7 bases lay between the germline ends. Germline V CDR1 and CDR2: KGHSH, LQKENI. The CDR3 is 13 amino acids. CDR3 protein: CASSPDRHQPQHF. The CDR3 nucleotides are TGTGCCAGCTCACCAGACCGACATCAGCCCCAGCATTTT.

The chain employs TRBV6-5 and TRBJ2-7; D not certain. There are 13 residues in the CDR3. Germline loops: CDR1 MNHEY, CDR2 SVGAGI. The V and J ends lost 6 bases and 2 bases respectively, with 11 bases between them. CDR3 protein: CASSLENTYEQYF. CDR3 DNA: TGTGCCAGCAGCCTGGAGAATACCTACGAGCAGTACTTC.

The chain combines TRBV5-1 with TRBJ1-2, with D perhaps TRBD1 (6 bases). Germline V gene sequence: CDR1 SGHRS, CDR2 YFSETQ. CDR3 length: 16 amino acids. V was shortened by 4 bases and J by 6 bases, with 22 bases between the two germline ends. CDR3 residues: CASSRAGDPSSDGYTF. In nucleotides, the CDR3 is TGCGCCAGCAGCCGAGCAGGGGACCCCTCCTCAGATGGCTACACCTTC.

The CDR3 loop is CASSLLAPMNTEAFF. CDR3 DNA: TGTGCCAGCAGCTTATTAGCTCCTATGAACACTGAAGCTTTCTTT. The gene calls are TRBV5-4 and TRBJ1-1, with D uncertain. Trimming stripped 2 bases from V and 0 bases from J, with 11 bases between. The germline V gene encodes CDR1 SGHNT and CDR2 YYREEE (reference sequence). CDR3 length: 15 amino acids.

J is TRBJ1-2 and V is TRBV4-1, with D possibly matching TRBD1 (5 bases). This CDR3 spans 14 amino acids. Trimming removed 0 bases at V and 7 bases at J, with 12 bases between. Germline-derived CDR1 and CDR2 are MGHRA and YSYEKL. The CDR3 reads CASSQDGHVGGYTF. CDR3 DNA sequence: TGCGCCAGCAGCCAAGATGGACACGTAGGTGGCTACACCTTC.

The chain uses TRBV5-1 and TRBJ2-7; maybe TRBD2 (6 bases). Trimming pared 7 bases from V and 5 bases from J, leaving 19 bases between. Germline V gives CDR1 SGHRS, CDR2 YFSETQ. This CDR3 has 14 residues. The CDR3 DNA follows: TGCGCCAGCCACCTGGGGGGAGTAGGAAACGAGCAGTACTTC. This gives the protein CASHLGGVGNEQYF.

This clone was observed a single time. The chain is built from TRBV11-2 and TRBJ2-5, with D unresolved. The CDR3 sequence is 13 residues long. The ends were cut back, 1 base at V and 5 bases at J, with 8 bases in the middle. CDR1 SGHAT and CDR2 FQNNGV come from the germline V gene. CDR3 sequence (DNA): TGTGCCAGCAGCTTAGTTCAAGAGGAGACCCAGTACTTC. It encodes CASSLVQEETQYF.

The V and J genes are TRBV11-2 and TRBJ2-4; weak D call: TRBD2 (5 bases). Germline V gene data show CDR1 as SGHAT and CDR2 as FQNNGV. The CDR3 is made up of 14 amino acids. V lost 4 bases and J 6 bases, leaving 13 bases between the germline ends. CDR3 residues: CASSSTPRGNIQYF. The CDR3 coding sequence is TGTGCCAGCAGCTCTACCCCCCGGGGAAACATTCAGTACTTC.